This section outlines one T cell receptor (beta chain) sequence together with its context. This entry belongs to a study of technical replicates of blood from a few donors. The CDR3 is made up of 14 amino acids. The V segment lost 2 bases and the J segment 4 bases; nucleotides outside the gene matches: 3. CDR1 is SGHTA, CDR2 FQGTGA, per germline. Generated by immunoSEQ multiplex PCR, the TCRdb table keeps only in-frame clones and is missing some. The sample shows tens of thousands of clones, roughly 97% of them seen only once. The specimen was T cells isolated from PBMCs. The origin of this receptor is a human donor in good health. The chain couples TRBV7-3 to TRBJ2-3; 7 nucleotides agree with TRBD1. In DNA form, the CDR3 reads TGTGCCAGCAGCTTAGACAGGGCAGCAGATACGCAGTATTTT. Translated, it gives CASSLDRAADTQYF.